This is a list of T cell receptor beta chains from one sample in a study of shared clonotypes between healthy human individuals. Using immunoSEQ multiplex PCR, the repertoire was profiled, and TCRdb retains in-frame clones only, with some absent. Here the sample spans roughly 760,000 clones, about 74% being singletons. Sequencing was performed on memory CD4+ T cells sorted from blood. The source of these receptors is a woman aged 30 to 39 in good health. Each CDR3 is given with its conserved first and last residue. The order of the fields is clone size, D gene, V gene, CDR3 length, J gene, CDR3 protein, CDR3 DNA. A D gene is named only where the DNA matches it firmly. The listing skips clone size in some rows; elsewhere it reads once, few, many or a size class.

size: -; D: TRBD1; V: TRBV28; length: 13; J: TRBJ2-7; CDR3: CASSWTGPYEQYF; DNA: TGTGCCAGCAGCTGGACAGGGCCCTACGAGCAGTACTTC
size: -; D: TRBD1; V: TRBV7-6; length: 14; J: TRBJ2-5; CDR3: CASSLEAGGKTQYF; DNA: TGTGCCAGCAGCTTAGAAGCAGGGGGCAAGACCCAGTACTTC
size: -; D: -; V: TRBV28; length: 14; J: TRBJ2-7; CDR3: CASSRNGALYEQYF; DNA: TGTGCCAGCAGTCGTAATGGGGCCCTTTACGAGCAGTACTTC
size: -; D: TRBD2; V: TRBV14; length: 14; J: TRBJ2-1; CDR3: CASSQDPAGVRQFF; DNA: TGTGCCAGCAGCCAAGATCCAGCGGGAGTTAGGCAGTTCTTC
size: -; D: TRBD1; V: TRBV7-2; length: 15; J: TRBJ1-4; CDR3: CASSPRQGVNEKLFF; DNA: TGTGCCAGCAGCCCGCGACAGGGGGTTAATGAAAAACTGTTTTTT
size: -; D: -; V: TRBV18; length: 14; J: TRBJ2-5; CDR3: CASSPGHLQETQYF; DNA: TGTGCCAGCTCACCGGGACACTTACAAGAGACCCAGTACTTC
size: -; D: -; V: TRBV21-1; length: 12; J: TRBJ2-2; CDR3: CAVRRGTGELFF; DNA: TGTGCCGTCCGTAGGGGCACCGGGGAGCTGTTTTTT
size: once; D: TRBD2; V: TRBV6-1; length: 15; J: TRBJ2-7; CDR3: CASSTGTSGDLEQYF; DNA: TGTGCCAGCAGTACTGGGACTAGCGGGGACCTCGAGCAGTACTTC
size: -; D: TRBD1; V: TRBV5-1; length: 14; J: TRBJ2-5; CDR3: CASSMGQGQETQYF; DNA: TGCGCCAGCAGCATGGGACAGGGTCAAGAGACCCAGTACTTC
size: -; D: -; V: TRBV6-6; length: 13; J: TRBJ1-1; CDR3: CASRTGEGTEAFF; DNA: TGTGCCAGCAGGACCGGCGAGGGCACTGAAGCTTTCTTT
size: -; D: -; V: TRBV29-1; length: 13; J: TRBJ1-1; CDR3: CSVVKGGNTEAFF; DNA: TGCAGCGTCGTCAAGGGAGGGAACACTGAAGCTTTCTTT
size: -; D: TRBD1; V: TRBV7-8; length: 15; J: TRBJ1-1; CDR3: CASRSSARGITEAFF; DNA: TGTGCCAGCAGAAGTTCTGCCAGGGGGATCACTGAAGCTTTCTTT
size: -; D: -; V: TRBV5-1; length: 13; J: TRBJ2-7; CDR3: CASSLGGVYEQYF; DNA: TGCGCCAGCAGCTTAGGTGGTGTCTACGAGCAGTACTTC
size: -; D: TRBD1; V: TRBV5-1; length: 13; J: TRBJ1-1; CDR3: CASSTQGVSEAFF; DNA: TGCGCCAGCAGCACACAGGGGGTTTCTGAAGCTTTCTTT
size: -; D: -; V: TRBV7-2; length: 13; J: TRBJ2-7; CDR3: CASSFLLVHEQYF; DNA: TGTGCCAGCAGCTTCCTACTCGTCCACGAGCAGTACTTC
size: -; D: -; V: TRBV25-1; length: 12; J: TRBJ2-5; CDR3: CATRELQETQYF; DNA: TGTGCCACTAGGGAACTACAAGAGACCCAGTACTTC
size: -; D: -; V: TRBV30; length: 14; J: TRBJ2-4; CDR3: CACKPNSAKNIQYF; DNA: TGTGCCTGCAAACCGAACTCGGCCAAAAACATTCAGTACTTC
size: -; D: -; V: TRBV5-1; length: 14; J: TRBJ2-1; CDR3: CASSLQNSYNEQFF; DNA: TGCGCCAGCAGCTTGCAAAACTCCTACAATGAGCAGTTCTTC
size: -; D: -; V: TRBV29-1; length: 13; J: TRBJ2-7; CDR3: CSARSRNSYEQYF; DNA: TGCAGCGCCCGATCAAGGAACTCGTACGAGCAGTACTTC
size: -; D: -; V: TRBV5-4; length: 14; J: TRBJ2-3; CDR3: CASSLDPSTDTQYF; DNA: TGTGCCAGCAGCTTGGATCCTAGCACAGATACGCAGTATTTT
size: -; D: TRBD1; V: TRBV28; length: 15; J: TRBJ2-3; CDR3: CASRTTGSRTDTQYF; DNA: TGTGCCAGCAGAACGACAGGGTCCCGCACAGATACGCAGTATTTT
size: -; D: TRBD2; V: TRBV11-2; length: 16; J: TRBJ2-1; CDR3: CASSRTGTSDLNEQFF; DNA: TGTGCCAGCAGCCGGACCGGGACTAGTGACTTAAATGAGCAGTTCTTC
size: -; D: TRBD2; V: TRBV5-1; length: 16; J: TRBJ2-1; CDR3: CASSTGTSGTQDEQFF; DNA: TGCGCCAGCAGCACGGGGACTAGCGGGACCCAGGATGAGCAGTTCTTC
size: -; D: TRBD2; V: TRBV25-1; length: 15; J: TRBJ2-3; CDR3: CASSAAGDSTDTQYF; DNA: TGTGCCAGCAGTGCGGCGGGAGATAGCACAGATACGCAGTATTTT
size: -; D: -; V: TRBV19; length: 16; J: TRBJ1-1; CDR3: CASRRDPSRLNTEAFF; DNA: TGTGCCAGTAGACGGGACCCGAGTCGACTGAACACTGAAGCTTTCTTT
size: few; D: -; V: TRBV2; length: 15; J: TRBJ1-5; CDR3: CASSEVVRSNQPQHF; DNA: TGTGCCAGCAGTGAAGTTGTCAGAAGCAATCAGCCCCAGCATTTT
size: -; D: TRBD1; V: TRBV6-5; length: 14; J: TRBJ2-7; CDR3: CASSLTGSKGEQYF; DNA: TGTGCCAGCAGCTTGACAGGGTCAAAGGGCGAGCAGTACTTC